The rows below give T cell receptor beta chains drawn from one sample of a study of CD8 T cells in Susac syndrome. Each CDR3 protein gets one entry after TCRdb re-called the immunoSEQ multiplex PCR reads with MiXCR. This table has 84,000 or so distinct CDR3 sequences, roughly 96% appearing once. Sequencing used CD8+ T cells from PBMCs. Receptors originate from a human donor with Susac syndrome. Both conserved end residues are part of each CDR3. The D gene is left open where the match is weak. The listing skips clone size in some rows; elsewhere it reads once, few, many or a size class.

clone size,V gene,J gene,D gene,CDR3 protein,CDR3 DNA
-,TRBV5-1,TRBJ2-7,TRBD2,CASSLGLAGHEQYF,TGCGCCAGCAGCTTGGGACTAGCGGGTCACGAGCAGTACTTC
-,TRBV18,TRBJ2-4,-,CASSRDLKTEAKNIQYF,TGTGCCAGCTCACGAGATTTAAAGACCGAAGCCAAAAACATTCAGTACTTC
-,TRBV29-1,TRBJ1-1,TRBD1,CSVEAPGQASFEAFF,TGCAGCGTTGAAGCACCGGGACAGGCTAGTTTTGAAGCTTTCTTT
-,TRBV27,TRBJ2-7,TRBD1,CASSLAGTGDEQYF,TGTGCCAGCAGTTTGGCCGGGACAGGGGACGAGCAGTACTTC
-,TRBV7-8,TRBJ2-5,-,CASSLHAETQYF,TGTGCCAGCAGCTTACACGCTGAGACCCAGTACTTC
-,TRBV20-1,TRBJ2-1,-,CSALRRADNEQFF,TGCAGTGCTCTCCGGAGGGCCGACAATGAGCAGTTCTTC
-,TRBV10-3,TRBJ1-5,-,CAISESKGDPNQPQHF,TGTGCCATCAGTGAGTCGAAGGGGGACCCCAATCAGCCCCAGCATTTT
-,TRBV25-1,TRBJ2-1,-,CASSARDTVEVDEQFF,TGTGCCAGCAGTGCCCGGGACACAGTAGAAGTCGATGAGCAGTTCTTC
-,TRBV3-1,TRBJ2-7,-,CASSQAGTYSYEQYF,TGTGCCAGCAGCCAAGCAGGGACCTACTCCTACGAGCAGTACTTC
-,TRBV30,TRBJ2-4,-,CAWDATGKNIQYF,TGTGCCTGGGATGCCACGGGGAAAAACATTCAGTACTTC
-,TRBV27,TRBJ1-2,-,CASSLLGSYGYTF,TGTGCCAGCAGTTTATTGGGATCCTATGGCTACACCTTC
-,TRBV4-3,TRBJ2-3,TRBD2,CASSQDRLTSGLFRSTDTQYF,TGCGCCAGCAGCCAAGATCGGTTAACTAGCGGGCTCTTCCGTAGCACAGATACGCAGTATTTT
once,TRBV20-1,TRBJ2-7,TRBD2,CSAREGLAAYYEQYF,TGCAGTGCTAGAGAGGGACTAGCGGCGTACTACGAGCAGTACTTC
-,TRBV5-6,TRBJ2-7,TRBD2,CASSTATSGMREQYF,TGTGCCAGCAGCACCGCTACTAGCGGGATGAGGGAGCAGTACTTC
-,TRBV10-3,TRBJ2-3,-,CAIGTSSTDTQYF,TGTGCCATCGGAACCTCTAGCACAGATACGCAGTATTTT
-,TRBV20-1,TRBJ2-7,-,CSATTGDYYEQYF,TGCAGTGCAACGACAGGGGACTACTACGAGCAGTACTTC
-,TRBV4-1,TRBJ1-6,-,CASSQVIASAGDSPLHF,TGCGCCAGCAGCCAAGTCATCGCCTCCGCTGGTGATTCACCCCTCCACTTT
once,TRBV20-1,TRBJ1-5,-,CSARKGNQPQHF,TGCAGTGCTAGGAAGGGAAATCAGCCCCAGCATTTT
once,TRBV7-7,TRBJ1-1,-,CASSRDRNTEAFF,TGTGCTAGCAGCCGTGACAGGAACACTGAAGCTTTCTTT
-,TRBV24-1,TRBJ2-2,TRBD2,CATSDPTSGRLTGELFF,TGTGCCACCAGTGACCCGACTAGCGGGAGATTAACCGGGGAGCTGTTTTTT
once,TRBV27,TRBJ2-2,-,CASIGERDGELFF,TGTGCCAGCATCGGGGAAAGGGACGGGGAGCTGTTTTTT
-,TRBV15,TRBJ1-1,-,CATSRDRGLRTEAFF,TGTGCCACCAGCAGAGATCGAGGTCTCAGGACTGAAGCTTTCTTT
-,TRBV29-1,TRBJ1-2,-,CGGVERHGYTF,TGCGGCGGTGTGGAGAGGCATGGCTACACCTTC
-,TRBV7-9,TRBJ1-2,-,CASSSGAKAYGYTF,TGTGCCAGCAGCTCGGGAGCCAAGGCCTATGGCTACACCTTC
-,TRBV27,TRBJ2-3,-,CASSLSGTDTQYF,TGTGCCAGCAGTTTAAGTGGCACAGATACGCAGTATTTT
-,TRBV18,TRBJ2-5,-,CASSPQIPHRDQETQYF,TGTGCCAGCTCACCACAGATTCCACACAGGGACCAAGAGACCCAGTACTTC
-,TRBV19,TRBJ2-1,TRBD1,CASSIAGTGGNEQFF,TGTGCCAGTAGTATCGCCGGGACAGGGGGAAATGAGCAGTTCTTC